The entry below describes one T cell receptor beta chain. The V gene's germline CDR1 is SGHRS and CDR2 YFSETQ. Unmatched junction bases numbered 6, after V lost 2 bases and J lost 2 bases. CDR3 length equals 15 residues. The data stem from a study of blood T cell repertoires in COVID-19. Study details: Samples of COVID-19 (acute and convalescent) were obtained from the United States, Italy and Spain. Sources were T cells, B-cell-depleted T cells, or PBMCs; the material itself was cDNA or gDNA.

Method: immunoSEQ multiplex PCR; TCRdb's copy keeps in-frame clones and lacks some. The sample shows about 83,000 clones, approximately 86% of them seen only once. The gene calls are TRBV5-1 and TRBJ2-5; 7 bases are a match to TRBD1. The source material was peripheral blood. The TCR sequence derives from a man older than 75 with active or convalescent COVID-19. The CDR3 loop reads CASSFTPGQQETQYF. The CDR3 DNA reads as TGCGCCAGCAGCTTTACCCCGGGACAGCAAGAGACCCAGTACTTC.